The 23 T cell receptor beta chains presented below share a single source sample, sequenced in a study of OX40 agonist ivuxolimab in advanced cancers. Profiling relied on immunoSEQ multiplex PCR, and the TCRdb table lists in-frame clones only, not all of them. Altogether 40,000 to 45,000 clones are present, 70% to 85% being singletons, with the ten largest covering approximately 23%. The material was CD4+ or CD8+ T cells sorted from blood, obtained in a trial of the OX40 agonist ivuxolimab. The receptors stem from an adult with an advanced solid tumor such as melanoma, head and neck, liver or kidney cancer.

CDR3 nucleotide sequence: TGTGCCAGCAGCCAGAGCCTGAGCTCCTACAATGAGCAGTTCTTC. Residues: CASSQSLSSYNEQFF. This chain connects TRBV6-6 to TRBJ2-1; unclear D gene. Germline V gene lookup returns CDR1 MNHNY and CDR2 SVGAGI (reference sequence). The length of the CDR3 is 15 residues. Trimming left V 6 bases short and J 0 bases short, with 12 bases between.

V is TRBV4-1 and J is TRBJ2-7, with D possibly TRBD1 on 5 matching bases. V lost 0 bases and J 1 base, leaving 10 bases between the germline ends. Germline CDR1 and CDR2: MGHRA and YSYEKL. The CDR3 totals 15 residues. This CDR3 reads CASSQETATSYEQYF. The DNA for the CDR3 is TGCGCCAGCAGCCAAGAGACAGCTACGTCCTACGAGCAGTACTTC.

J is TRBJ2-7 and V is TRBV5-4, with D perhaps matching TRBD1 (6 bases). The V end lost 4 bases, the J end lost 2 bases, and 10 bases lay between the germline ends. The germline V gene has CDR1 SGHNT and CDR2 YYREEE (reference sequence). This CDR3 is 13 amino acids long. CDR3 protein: CASSGDITYEQYF. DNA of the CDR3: TGTGCCAGCAGCGGGGACATAACCTACGAGCAGTACTTC.

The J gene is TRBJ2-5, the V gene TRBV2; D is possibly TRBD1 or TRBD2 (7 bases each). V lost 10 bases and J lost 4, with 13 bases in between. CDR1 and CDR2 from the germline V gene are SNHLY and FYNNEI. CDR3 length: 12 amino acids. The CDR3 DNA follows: TGTGCCAACGCAGGGGGGGGAGAGACCCAGTACTTC. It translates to CANAGGGETQYF.

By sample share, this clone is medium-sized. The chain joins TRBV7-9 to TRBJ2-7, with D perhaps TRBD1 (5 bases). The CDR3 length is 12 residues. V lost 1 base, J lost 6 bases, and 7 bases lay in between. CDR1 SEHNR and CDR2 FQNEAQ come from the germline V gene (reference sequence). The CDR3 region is CASSLEGSEQYF. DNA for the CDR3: TGTGCCAGCAGCTTAGAGGGGTCCGAGCAGTACTTC.

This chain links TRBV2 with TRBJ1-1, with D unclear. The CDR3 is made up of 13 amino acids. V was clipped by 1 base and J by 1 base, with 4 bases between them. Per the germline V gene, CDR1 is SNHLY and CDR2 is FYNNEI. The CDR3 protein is CASSEGGNTEAFF. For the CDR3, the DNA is TGTGCCAGCAGTGAAGGGGGGAACACTGAAGCTTTCTTT.

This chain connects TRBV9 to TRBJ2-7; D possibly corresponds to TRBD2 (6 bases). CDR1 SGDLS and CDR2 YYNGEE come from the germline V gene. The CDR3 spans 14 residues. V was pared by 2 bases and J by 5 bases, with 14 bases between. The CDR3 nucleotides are TGTGCCAGCAGCGTGGGAGGAGGGGTCCACGAGCAGTACTTC. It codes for CASSVGGGVHEQYF.

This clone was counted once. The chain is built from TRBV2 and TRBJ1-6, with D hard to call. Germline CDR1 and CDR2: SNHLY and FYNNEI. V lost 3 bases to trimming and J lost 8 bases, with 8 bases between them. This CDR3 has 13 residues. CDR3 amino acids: CASSEVRDSPLHF. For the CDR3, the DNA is TGTGCCAGCAGTGAGGTCAGAGATTCACCCCTCCACTTT.

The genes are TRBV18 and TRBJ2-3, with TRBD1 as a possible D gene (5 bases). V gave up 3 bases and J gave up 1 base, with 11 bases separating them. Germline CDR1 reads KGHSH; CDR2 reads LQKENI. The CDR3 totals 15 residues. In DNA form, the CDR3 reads TGTGCCAGCTCACCGCAGGGCGGCGGCACAGATACGCAGTATTTT. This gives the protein CASSPQGGGTDTQYF.

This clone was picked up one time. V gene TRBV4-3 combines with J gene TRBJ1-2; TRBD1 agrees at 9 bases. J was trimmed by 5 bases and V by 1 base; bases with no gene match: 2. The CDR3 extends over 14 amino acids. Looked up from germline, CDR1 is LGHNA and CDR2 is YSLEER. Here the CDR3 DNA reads TGCGCCAGCAGCCAAGCGGGACAGGGTTATGGCTACACCTTC. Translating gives CASSQAGQGYGYTF.

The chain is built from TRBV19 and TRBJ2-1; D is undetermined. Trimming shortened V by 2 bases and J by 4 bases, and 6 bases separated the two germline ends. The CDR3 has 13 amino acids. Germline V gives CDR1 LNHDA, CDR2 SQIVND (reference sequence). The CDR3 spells CASSIKGYNEQFF. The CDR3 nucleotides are TGTGCCAGTAGTATAAAGGGTTACAATGAGCAGTTCTTC.

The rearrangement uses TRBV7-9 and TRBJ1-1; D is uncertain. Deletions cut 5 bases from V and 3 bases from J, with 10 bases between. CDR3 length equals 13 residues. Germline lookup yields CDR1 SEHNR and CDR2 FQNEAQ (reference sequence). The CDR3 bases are TGTGCCAGCAGCAAATTCCAGGACACTGAAGCTTTCTTT. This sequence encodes CASSKFQDTEAFF.

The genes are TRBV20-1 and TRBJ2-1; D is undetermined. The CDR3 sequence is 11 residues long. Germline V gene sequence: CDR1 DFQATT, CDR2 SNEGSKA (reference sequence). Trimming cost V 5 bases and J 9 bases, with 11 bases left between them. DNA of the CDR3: TGCAGTGCTCCTATTTGGGGTGAGCAGTTCTTC. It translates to CSAPIWGEQFF.

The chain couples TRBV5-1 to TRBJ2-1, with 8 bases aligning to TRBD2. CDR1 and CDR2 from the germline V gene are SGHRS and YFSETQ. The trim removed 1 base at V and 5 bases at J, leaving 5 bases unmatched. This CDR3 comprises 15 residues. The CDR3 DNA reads TGCGCCAGCAGCTTGCCACTAGCGGCAAACAATGAGCAGTTCTTC. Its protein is CASSLPLAANNEQFF.

DNA for the CDR3: TGTGCCAGCAGTCACCTCGCCCAGCCTAACGAGCAGTACTTC. Residues: CASSHLAQPNEQYF. The chain combines TRBV2 with TRBJ2-7; D is uncertain. There are 14 residues in the CDR3. The V end lost 5 bases, the J end lost 5 bases, and 16 bases lay between the germline ends. Germline V CDR1 and CDR2: SNHLY, FYNNEI.

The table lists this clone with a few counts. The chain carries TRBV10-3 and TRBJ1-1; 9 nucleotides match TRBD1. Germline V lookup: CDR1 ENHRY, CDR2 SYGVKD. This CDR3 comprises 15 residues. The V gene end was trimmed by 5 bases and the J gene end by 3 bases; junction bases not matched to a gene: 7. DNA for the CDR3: TGTGCCATCAGTCGGACGGGACAGGGCGACACTGAAGCTTTCTTT. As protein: CAISRTGQGDTEAFF.

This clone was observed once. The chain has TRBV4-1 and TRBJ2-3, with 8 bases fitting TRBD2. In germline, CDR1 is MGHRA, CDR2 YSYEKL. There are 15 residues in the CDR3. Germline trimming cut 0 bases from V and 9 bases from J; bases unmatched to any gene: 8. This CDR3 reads CASSQDPSTGGTQYF. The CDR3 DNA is TGCGCCAGCAGCCAAGATCCTTCCACGGGAGGGACGCAGTATTTT.

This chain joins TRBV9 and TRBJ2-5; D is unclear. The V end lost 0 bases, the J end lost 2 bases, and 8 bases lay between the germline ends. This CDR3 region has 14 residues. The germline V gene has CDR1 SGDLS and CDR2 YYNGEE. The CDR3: CASSVGTQQETQYF. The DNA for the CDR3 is TGTGCCAGCAGCGTAGGGACGCAGCAAGAGACCCAGTACTTC.

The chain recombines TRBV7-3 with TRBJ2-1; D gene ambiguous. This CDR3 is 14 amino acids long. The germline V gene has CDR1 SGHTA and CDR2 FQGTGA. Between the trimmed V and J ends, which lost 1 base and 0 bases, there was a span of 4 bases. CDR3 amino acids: CASSLMSSYNEQFF. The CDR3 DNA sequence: TGTGCCAGCAGCTTAATGTCCTCCTACAATGAGCAGTTCTTC.

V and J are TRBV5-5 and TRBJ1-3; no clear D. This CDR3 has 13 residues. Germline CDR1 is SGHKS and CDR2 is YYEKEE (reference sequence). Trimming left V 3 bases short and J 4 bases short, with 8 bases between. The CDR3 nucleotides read TGTGCCAGCAGCTCGGACGTGGGAAACACCATATATTTT. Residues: CASSSDVGNTIYF.

CDR3 DNA sequence: TGTGCCAGCTCACAAAGTAAGGAGCAGCCCCAGCATTTT. It codes for CASSQSKEQPQHF. The chain joins TRBV18 to TRBJ1-5; D not resolved. Germline CDR1 is KGHSH and CDR2 is LQKENI. V dropped 4 bases and J dropped 7 bases, with 11 bases sitting between them. The CDR3 length is 13 residues.

As DNA, the CDR3 is TGTGCCAGCAGCGCTGACACAACCTACCAAGAGACCCAGTACTTC. Its protein is CASSADTTYQETQYF. V usage is TRBV9 and J usage is TRBJ2-5; D ambiguous. Trimming left V 3 bases short and J 0 bases short, with 12 bases between. CDR1 and CDR2 (germline): SGDLS, YYNGEE. The length of the CDR3 is 15 residues.

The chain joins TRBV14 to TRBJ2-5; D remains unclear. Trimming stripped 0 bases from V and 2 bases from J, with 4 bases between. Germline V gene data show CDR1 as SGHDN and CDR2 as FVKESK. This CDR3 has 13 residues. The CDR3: CASSQDRQETQYF. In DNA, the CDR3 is TGTGCCAGCAGCCAAGATCGGCAAGAGACCCAGTACTTC.